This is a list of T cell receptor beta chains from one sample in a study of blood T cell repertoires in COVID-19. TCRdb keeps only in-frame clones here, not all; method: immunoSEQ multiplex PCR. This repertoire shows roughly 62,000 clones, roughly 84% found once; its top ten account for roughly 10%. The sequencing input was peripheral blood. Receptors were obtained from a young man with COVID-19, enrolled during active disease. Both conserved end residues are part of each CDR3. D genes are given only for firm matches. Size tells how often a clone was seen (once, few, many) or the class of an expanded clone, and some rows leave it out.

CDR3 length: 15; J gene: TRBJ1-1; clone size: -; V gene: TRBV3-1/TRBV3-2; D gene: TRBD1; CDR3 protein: CASSPPRDRGTEAFF; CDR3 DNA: TGTGCCAGCAGCCCGCCAAGGGACAGGGGGACTGAAGCTTTCTTT
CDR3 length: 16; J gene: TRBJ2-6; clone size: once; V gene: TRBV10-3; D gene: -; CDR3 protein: CAISEQGRSGANVLTF; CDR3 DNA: TGTGCCATCAGTGAACAGGGCAGGTCTGGGGCCAACGTCCTGACTTTC
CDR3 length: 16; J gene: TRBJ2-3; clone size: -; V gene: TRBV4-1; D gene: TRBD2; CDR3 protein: CASSPQRDLRTDTQYF; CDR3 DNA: TGCGCCAGCAGCCCCCAGCGGGATCTTCGCACAGATACGCAGTATTTT
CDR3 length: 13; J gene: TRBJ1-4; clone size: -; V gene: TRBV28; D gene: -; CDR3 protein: CASWRYSEEKLFF; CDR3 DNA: TGTGCCAGCTGGAGATATTCGGAAGAAAAACTGTTTTTT
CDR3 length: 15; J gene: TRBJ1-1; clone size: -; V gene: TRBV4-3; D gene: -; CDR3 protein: CASSQDQRGSTEAFF; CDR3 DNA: TGCGCCAGCAGCCAAGATCAACGCGGCAGCACTGAAGCTTTCTTT
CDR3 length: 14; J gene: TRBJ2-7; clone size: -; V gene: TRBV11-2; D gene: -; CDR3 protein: CASSPALEWDEQYF; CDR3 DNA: TGTGCCAGCAGCCCCGCCCTGGAGTGGGACGAGCAGTACTTC
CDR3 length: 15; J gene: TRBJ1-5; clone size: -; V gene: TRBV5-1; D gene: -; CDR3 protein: CASSFFPGSNQPQHF; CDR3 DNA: TGCGCCAGCAGCTTTTTCCCAGGTAGCAATCAGCCCCAGCATTTT
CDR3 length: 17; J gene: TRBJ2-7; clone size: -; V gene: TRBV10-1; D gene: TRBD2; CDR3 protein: CASSEGLAGGPGHEQYF; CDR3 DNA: TGCGCCAGCAGTGAAGGGCTAGCGGGAGGGCCTGGCCACGAGCAGTACTTC
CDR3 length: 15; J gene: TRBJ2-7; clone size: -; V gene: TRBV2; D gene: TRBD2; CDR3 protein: CATQKSGRGSYEQYF; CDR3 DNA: TGTGCCACTCAAAAAAGCGGGAGGGGTTCTTACGAGCAGTACTTC
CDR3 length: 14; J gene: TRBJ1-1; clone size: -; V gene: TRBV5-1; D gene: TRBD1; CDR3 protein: CASSLAGGGTEAFF; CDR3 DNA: TGCGCCAGCAGCTTGGCAGGGGGTGGGACTGAAGCTTTCTTT
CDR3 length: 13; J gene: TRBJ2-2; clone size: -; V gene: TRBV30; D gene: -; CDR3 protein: CAWTTLRTGELFF; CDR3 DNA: TGTGCCTGGACTACTCTCCGAACCGGGGAGCTGTTTTTT
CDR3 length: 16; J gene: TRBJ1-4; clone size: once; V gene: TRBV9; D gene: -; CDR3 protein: CASSVVEDSVNEKLFF; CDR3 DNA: TGTGCCAGCAGCGTCGTTGAGGACAGCGTTAATGAAAAACTGTTTTTT
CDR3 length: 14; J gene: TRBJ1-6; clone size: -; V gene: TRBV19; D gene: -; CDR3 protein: CASSLLGADSPLHF; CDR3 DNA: TGTGCCAGTAGCCTACTGGGGGCGGATTCACCCCTCCACTTT
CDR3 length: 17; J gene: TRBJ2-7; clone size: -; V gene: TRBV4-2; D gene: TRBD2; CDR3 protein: CASSQQAQGGISYEQYF; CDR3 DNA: TGTGCCAGCAGCCAACAGGCCCAGGGAGGGATCTCCTACGAGCAGTACTTC
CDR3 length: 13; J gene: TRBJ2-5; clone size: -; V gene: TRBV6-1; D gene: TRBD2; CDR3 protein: CASRLAGDETQYF; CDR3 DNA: TGTGCCAGCCGACTAGCGGGAGACGAGACCCAGTACTTC
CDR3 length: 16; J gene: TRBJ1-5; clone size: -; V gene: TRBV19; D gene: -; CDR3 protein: CASSITAQGSNQPQHF; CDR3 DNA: TGTGCCAGTAGTATTACGGCCCAGGGGAGTAATCAGCCCCAGCATTTT
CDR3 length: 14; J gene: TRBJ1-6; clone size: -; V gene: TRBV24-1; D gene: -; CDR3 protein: CATSHRDPRSPLHF; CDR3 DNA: TGTGCCACCAGTCACAGGGATCCTCGATCACCCCTCCACTTT
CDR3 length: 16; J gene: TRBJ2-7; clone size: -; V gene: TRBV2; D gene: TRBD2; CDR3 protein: CASSRGNGGRTNEQYF; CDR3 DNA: TGTGCCAGCAGTCGAGGGAACGGCGGGAGAACCAACGAGCAGTACTTC
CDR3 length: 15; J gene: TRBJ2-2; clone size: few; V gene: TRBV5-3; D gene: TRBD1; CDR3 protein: CARSMTGMNTGELFF; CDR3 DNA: TGTGCCAGAAGCATGACAGGGATGAACACCGGGGAGCTGTTTTTT
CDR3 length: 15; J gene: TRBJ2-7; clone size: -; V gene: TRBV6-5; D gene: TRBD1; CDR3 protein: CASSRLGTGRYEQYF; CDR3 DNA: TGTGCCAGCAGTCGCCTCGGGACAGGGAGGTACGAGCAGTACTTC
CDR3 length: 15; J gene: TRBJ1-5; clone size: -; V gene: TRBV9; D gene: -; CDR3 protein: CASSPLGADNQPQHF; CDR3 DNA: TGTGCCAGCAGCCCCCTGGGGGCGGACAATCAGCCCCAGCATTTT
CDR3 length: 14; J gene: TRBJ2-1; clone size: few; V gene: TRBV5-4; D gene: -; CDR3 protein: CASSLTAVYNEQFF; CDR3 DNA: TGTGCCAGCAGCCTCACAGCGGTGTACAATGAGCAGTTCTTC